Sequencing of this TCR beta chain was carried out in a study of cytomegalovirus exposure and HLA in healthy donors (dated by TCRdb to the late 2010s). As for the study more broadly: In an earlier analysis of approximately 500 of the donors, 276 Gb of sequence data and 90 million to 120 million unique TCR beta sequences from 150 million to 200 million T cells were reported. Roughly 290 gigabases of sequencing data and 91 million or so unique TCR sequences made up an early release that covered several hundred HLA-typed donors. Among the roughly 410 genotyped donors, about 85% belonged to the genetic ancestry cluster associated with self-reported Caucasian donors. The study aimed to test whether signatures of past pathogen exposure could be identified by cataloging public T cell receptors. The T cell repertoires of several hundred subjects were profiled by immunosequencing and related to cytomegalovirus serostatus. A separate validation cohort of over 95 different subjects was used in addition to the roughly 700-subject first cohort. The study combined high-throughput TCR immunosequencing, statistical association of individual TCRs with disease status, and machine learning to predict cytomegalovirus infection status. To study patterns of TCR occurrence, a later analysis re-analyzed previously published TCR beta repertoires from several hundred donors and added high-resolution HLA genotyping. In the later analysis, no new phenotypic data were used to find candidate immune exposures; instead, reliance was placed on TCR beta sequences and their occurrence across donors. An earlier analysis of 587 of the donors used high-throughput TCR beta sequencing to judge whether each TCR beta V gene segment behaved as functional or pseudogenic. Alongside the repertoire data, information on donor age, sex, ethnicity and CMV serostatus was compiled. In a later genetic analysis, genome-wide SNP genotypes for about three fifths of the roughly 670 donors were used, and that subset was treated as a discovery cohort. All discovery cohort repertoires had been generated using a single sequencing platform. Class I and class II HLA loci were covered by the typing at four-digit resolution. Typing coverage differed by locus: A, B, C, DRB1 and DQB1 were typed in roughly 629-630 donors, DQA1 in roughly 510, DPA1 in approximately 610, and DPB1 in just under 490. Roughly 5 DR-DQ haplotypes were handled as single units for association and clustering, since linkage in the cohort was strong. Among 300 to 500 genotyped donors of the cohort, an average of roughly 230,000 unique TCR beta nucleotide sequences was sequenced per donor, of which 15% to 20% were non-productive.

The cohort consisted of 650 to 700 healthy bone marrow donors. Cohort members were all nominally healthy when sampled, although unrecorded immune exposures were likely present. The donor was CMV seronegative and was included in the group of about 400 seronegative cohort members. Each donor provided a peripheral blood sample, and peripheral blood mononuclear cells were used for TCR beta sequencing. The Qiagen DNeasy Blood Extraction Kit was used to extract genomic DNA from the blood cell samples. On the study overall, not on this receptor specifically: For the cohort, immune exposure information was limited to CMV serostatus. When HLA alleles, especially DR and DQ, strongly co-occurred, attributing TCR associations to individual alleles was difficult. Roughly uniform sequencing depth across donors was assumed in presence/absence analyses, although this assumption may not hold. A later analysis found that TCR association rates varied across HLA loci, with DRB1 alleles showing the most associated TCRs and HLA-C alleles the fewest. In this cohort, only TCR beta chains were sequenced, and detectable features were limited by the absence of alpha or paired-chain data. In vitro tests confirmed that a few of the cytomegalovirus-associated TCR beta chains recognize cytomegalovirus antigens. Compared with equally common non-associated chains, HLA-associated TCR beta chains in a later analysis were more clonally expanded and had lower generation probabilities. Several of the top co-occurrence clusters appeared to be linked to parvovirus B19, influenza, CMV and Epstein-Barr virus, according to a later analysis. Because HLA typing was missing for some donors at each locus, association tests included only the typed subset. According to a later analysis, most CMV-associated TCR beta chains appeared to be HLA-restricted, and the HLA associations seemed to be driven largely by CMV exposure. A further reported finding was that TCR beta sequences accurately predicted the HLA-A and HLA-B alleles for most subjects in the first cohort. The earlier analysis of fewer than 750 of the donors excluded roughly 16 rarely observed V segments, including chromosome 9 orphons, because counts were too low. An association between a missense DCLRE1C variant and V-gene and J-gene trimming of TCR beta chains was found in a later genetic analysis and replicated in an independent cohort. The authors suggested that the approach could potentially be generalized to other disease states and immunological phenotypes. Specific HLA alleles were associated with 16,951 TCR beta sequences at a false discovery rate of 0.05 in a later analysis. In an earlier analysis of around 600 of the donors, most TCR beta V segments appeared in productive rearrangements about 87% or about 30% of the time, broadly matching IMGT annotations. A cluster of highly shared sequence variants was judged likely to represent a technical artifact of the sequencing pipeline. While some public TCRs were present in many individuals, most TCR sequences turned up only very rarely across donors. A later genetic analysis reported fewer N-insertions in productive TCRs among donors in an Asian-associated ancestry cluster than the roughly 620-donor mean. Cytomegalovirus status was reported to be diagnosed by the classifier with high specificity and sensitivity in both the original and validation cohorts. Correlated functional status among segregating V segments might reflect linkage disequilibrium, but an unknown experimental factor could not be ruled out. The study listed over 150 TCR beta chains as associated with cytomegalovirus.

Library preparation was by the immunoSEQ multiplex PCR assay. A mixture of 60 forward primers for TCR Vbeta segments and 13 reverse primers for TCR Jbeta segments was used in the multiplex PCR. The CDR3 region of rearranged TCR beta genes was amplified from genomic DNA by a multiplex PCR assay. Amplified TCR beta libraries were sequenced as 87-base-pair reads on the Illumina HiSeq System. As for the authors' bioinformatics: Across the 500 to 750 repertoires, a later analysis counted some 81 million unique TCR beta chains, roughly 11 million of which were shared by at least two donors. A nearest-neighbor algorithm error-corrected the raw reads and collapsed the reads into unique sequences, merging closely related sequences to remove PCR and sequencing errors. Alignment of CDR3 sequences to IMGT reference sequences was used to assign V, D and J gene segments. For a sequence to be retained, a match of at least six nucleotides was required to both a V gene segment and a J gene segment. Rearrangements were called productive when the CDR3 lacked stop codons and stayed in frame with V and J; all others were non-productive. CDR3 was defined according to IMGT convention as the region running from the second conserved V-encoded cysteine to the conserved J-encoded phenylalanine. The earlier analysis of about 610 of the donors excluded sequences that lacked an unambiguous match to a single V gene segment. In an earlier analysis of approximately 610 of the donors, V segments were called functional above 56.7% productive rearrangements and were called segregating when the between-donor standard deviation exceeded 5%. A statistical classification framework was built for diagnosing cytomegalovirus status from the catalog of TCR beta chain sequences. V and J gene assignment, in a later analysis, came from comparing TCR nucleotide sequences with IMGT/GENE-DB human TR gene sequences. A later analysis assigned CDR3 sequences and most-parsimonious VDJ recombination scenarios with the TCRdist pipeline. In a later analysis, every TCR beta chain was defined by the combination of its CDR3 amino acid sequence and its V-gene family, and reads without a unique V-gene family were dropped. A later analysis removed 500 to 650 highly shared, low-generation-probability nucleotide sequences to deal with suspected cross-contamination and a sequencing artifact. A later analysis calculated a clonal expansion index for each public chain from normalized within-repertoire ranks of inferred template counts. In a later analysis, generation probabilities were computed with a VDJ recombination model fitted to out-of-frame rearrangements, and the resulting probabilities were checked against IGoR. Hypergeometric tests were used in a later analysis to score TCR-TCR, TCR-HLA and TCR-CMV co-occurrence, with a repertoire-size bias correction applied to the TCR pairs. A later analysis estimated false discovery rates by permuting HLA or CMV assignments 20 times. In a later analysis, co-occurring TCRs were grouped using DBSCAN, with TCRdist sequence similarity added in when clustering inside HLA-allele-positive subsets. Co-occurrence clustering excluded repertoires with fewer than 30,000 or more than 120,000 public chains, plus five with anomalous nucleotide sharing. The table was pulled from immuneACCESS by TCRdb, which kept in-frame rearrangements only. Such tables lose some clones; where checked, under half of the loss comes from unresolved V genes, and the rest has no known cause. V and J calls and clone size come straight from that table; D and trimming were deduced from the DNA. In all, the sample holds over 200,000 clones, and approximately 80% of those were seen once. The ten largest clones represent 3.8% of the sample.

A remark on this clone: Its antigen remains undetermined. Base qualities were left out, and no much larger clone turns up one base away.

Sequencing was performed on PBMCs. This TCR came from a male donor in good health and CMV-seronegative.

The CDR3 here reads CASSLGEAANEKLFF. The sequenced DNA is TGCGCCAGCAGCTTGGGAGAGGCGGCTAATGAAAAACTGTTTTTT. Rearrangement joined TRBV5-1 to TRBJ1-4; the D gene identity is not certain. The CDR3 contains 15 residues, cysteine and phenylalanine counted. Solely the CDR3 DNA is kept, with 45 bases framed from the first base. CDR1 and CDR2 (SGHRS, YFSETQ) derive from the germline V gene. V lost 0 bases and J lost 3 bases; the stretch between them is 9 bases long. Full variable domain (CDR3 extended with the reference TRBV5-1 and TRBJ1-4 proteins): KAGVTQTPRYLIKTRGQQVTLSCSPISGHRSVSWYQQTPGQGLQFLFEYFSETQRNKGNFPGRFSGRQFSNSRSEMNVSTLELGDSALYLCASSLGEAANEKLFFGSGTQLSVL.